This T cell receptor (beta chain) was recorded in a study of CD8 T cells in ankylosing spondylitis. MiXCR, applied by TCRdb to the 5' RACE reads, yields one record per CDR3 protein. The sample lists 350,000 to 400,000 distinct CDR3 sequences, 20% seen once, with 10% to 15% in the top ten. Sequencing used blood, either unsorted or a sorted T cell fraction (not recorded which). The receptor comes from a male donor with ankylosing spondylitis or in good health (not recorded which).

The CDR3 nucleotides are TGTGCCAGCAGCTTAGCCTTTCCAGCGGGGGGAACCTACGAGCAGTACTTC. Translating gives CASSLAFPAGGTYEQYF. The rearrangement joins TRBV11-1 to TRBJ2-7, with 9 bases matching TRBD2. The CDR3 spans 17 residues. Unmatched junction bases numbered 8, after V lost 0 bases and J lost 2 bases. Germline V CDR1 and CDR2: SGHAT, FQDESV (reference sequence). Full variable domain (outside the CDR3, taken from reference TRBV11-1 and TRBJ2-7): EAEVAQSPRYKITEKSQAVAFWCDPISGHATLYWYRQILGQGPELLVQFQDESVVDDSQLPKDRFSAERLKGVDSTLKIQPAELGDSAMYLCASSLAFPAGGTYEQYFGPGTRLTVT.